This T cell receptor delta chain is drawn from a study of gamma-delta T cells after stem cell transplantation. In its sample, this clone was seen a few times. Just one base apart from a much larger clone, this may be a read error. The sample holds other DNA sequences that translate to the same CDR3. TCRdb re-called clones from the RT-PCR reads using CATT. In the table there are more than 2,500 delta-chain clones, less than 30% of which are singletons. Germline lookup yields CDR1 GEAIGNYY and CDR2 EKD. The length of the CDR3 is 20 residues. V lost 3 bases, J lost 0 bases, and 28 bases lay in between. Sequenced material: gamma-delta T cells. This rearrangement joins TRDV2 to TRDJ1; the D is unclear. The clonotype was recovered from a human donor. It is not recorded whose cells these are; they may come from a transplant donor. The CDR3 DNA is TGTGCCTGTGACGCCCGTATTCCCAGTACCGGGTACTTTTACACCGATAAACTCATCTTT. The encoded protein is CACDARIPSTGYFYTDKLIF.